This T cell receptor beta chain was retrieved from a study of CXCR3-negative and CXCR3-positive naive CD8 T cells. A note on this clonotype: What it binds is not known.

Study-level results: Similar TRBV-TRBJ usage was seen in naive cells (both CXCR3-negative and CXCR3-positive), but memory cells differed. Similarly elevated diversity marked both naive subsets, with memory CD8+ cells showing far lower diversity.

TRB cDNA libraries were made by UMI-labeled 5' RACE. TCRdb reworked the 5' RACE reads into one entry per CDR3 protein, no DNA. The sample's table shows 90,000 to 100,000 distinct CDR3 sequences. In triplicate, each CD8+ T cell subset was sorted at 300,000 cells per replicate. Cells that were CD45RO-CCR7+CD27+CD95- constituted naive CD8+ T cells. In germline, CDR1 is SGHTA, CDR2 FQGTGA. The CDR3 length is 14 residues. The chain has TRBV7-3 and TRBJ2-7; TCRdb indicates TRBD1, and absent DNA this call remains unverified. This TCR was recovered from a human donor in good health. Some clones in this sample may be carry-over from other donors' samples. Sequencing was done on a sample of naive CXCR3- CD8+ T cells from blood. The subset is: CD45RO-CCR7+CD27+CD95- naive CD8+ T cells lacking CXCR3 (TNR3-). The chain's CDR3 is CASSLGGTGYEQYF.